Reported below is one T cell receptor beta chain. Its antigen remains unknown. This sample is part of a study of CD8 T cells in Susac syndrome. Whole-study results and caveats: There was no clonal expansion in the CD4+ T cell repertoires of Susac syndrome. TCR sequencing and HLA analysis covered a relatively small number of individuals.

Germline CDR1 and CDR2: LNHDA and SQIVND (reference sequence). The V and J ends lost 2 bases and 5 bases respectively, with 12 bases between them. The CDR3 extends over 14 amino acids. When the RNA was reverse transcribed, random hexamers were used with an input of roughly 0.45 to 1 ug. One entry per CDR3 protein results from TCRdb running MiXCR on the immunoSEQ multiplex PCR reads. Of some 150,000 distinct CDR3 sequences detected, 90% to 97% appear once; the ten largest clones hold over 0.075%. This clonotype was sampled from a human donor with Susac syndrome. The V and J genes are TRBV19 and TRBJ2-5, with D unresolved. Sequencing was done on a sample of CD4+ T cells from PBMCs. DNA for the CDR3: TGTGCCAGTAGTATAAGAAATACCGGGGAGACCCAGTACTTC. Translated: CASSIRNTGETQYF.